Listed here is a single TCR beta chain. Its antigen is as yet unknown. RNA was extracted and reverse transcribed into cDNA as the sequencing template. Measured with immunoSEQ multiplex PCR; TCRdb has only the in-frame clones, and not every one. The table lists some 120,000 clones, 50% to 75% of them singletons. As to treatment: oral pan-JAK inhibitor, 5-10 mg twice daily. From germline, CDR1 is MNHEY and CDR2 SMNVEV (reference sequence). The ends were cut back, 8 bases at V and 4 bases at J, with 8 bases in the middle. This CDR3 comprises 11 residues. This sample was included in a study of CD8+ T cells in alopecia areata. Whole-study findings and limits: Greater clonality was observed in lesional scalp samples, especially alopecia totalis/universalis, versus normal scalp.

The receptor was isolated from a human donor with alopecia areata. V gene TRBV27 combines with J gene TRBJ1-2, with TRBD1 as a possible D gene (5 bases). Specimen: CD8+ T cells sorted from blood, collected at week 24, from a patient treated with tofacitinib. The CDR3 sequence: CASWGGYGYTF. The CDR3 DNA is TGTGCCAGCTGGGGGGGCTATGGCTACACCTTC.